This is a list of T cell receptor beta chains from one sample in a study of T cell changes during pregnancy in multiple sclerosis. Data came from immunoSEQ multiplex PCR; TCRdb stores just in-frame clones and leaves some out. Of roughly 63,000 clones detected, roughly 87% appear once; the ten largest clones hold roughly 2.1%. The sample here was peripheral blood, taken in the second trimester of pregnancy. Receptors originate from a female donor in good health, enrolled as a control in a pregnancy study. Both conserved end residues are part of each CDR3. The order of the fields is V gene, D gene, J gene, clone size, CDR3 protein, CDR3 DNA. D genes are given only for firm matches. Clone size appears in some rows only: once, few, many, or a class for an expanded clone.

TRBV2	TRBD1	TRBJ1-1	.	CASSDDRVKDTEAFF	TGTGCCAGCAGCGACGACAGGGTAAAGGACACTGAAGCTTTCTTT
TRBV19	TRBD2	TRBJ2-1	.	CASSTGGINEQFF	TGTGCCAGTAGTACGGGAGGGATCAATGAGCAGTTCTTC
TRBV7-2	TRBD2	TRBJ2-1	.	CASSPGGGGTRNEQFF	TGTGCCAGCAGCCCCGGGGGGGGAGGAACTCGGAATGAGCAGTTCTTC
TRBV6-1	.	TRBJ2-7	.	CASSPHRGAVEEQYF	TGTGCCAGCAGCCCACATCGGGGGGCTGTGGAGGAGCAGTACTTC
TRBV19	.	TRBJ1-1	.	CASSDTVNTEAFF	TGTGCCAGTAGTGATACAGTGAACACTGAAGCTTTCTTT
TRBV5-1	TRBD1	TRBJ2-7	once	CASSEDRGNSYEQYF	TGCGCCAGCAGCGAGGACAGGGGGAACTCCTACGAGCAGTACTTC
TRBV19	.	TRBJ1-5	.	CASSIVTTAHQPQHF	TGTGCCAGTAGTATAGTAACGACAGCCCATCAGCCCCAGCATTTT
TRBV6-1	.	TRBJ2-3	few	CASRDLRDTDTQYF	TGTGCCAGCAGAGACCTTCGGGACACAGATACGCAGTATTTT
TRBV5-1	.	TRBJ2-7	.	CASSLGYGGTYEQYF	TGCGCCAGCAGCTTGGGGTATGGCGGAACCTACGAGCAGTACTTC
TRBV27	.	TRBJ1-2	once	CASSLAAAGDGYTF	TGTGCCAGCAGTTTAGCAGCGGCTGGGGATGGCTACACCTTC
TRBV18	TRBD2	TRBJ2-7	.	CASSPTSGGTSSYEQYF	TGTGCCAGCTCACCTACTAGCGGGGGGACTAGCTCCTACGAGCAGTACTTC
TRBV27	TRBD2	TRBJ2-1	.	CASSSGTSVQMFF	TGTGCCAGCAGTTCTGGGACTAGCGTCCAAATGTTCTTC
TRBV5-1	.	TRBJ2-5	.	CASSYPGVETQYF	TGCGCCAGCAGCTACCCGGGAGTGGAGACCCAGTACTTC
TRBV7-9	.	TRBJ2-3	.	CASIGGFSTDTQYF	TGTGCCAGCATTGGGGGCTTTAGCACAGATACGCAGTATTTT
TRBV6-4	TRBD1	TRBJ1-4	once	CASSDPIPGQGVIATNEKLFF	TGTGCCAGCAGTGACCCGATTCCGGGACAGGGGGTGATTGCAACTAATGAAAAACTGTTTTTT
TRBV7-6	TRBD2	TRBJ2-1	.	CASSLRSGVSSYNEQFF	TGTGCCAGCAGCTTAAGGAGCGGGGTGAGCTCCTACAATGAGCAGTTCTTC
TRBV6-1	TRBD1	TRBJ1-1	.	CASRGQHTEAFF	TGTGCCAGCAGGGGACAGCACACTGAAGCTTTCTTT
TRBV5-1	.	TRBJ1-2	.	CASSLAGYGYTF	TGCGCCAGCAGCTTGGCAGGGTATGGCTACACCTTC
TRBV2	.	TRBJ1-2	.	CASSYPDRQLNYGYTF	TGTGCCAGCAGTTACCCTGACAGGCAACTTAACTATGGCTACACCTTC
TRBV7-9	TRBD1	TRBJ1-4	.	CASSKPKTRTGRVEKLFF	TGTGCCAGCAGCAAACCAAAGACGAGGACAGGCCGGGTGGAAAAACTGTTTTTT
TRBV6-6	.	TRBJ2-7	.	CASSVRTSGHSYEQYF	TGTGCCAGCAGTGTCCGAACCTCGGGACACAGCTACGAGCAGTACTTC
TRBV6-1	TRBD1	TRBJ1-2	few	CASSEQAGGADGYTF	TGTGCCAGCAGTGAACAAGCAGGGGGAGCGGATGGCTACACCTTC
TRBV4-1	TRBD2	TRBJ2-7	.	CASSLTGGHEQYF	TGCGCCAGCAGCTTGACGGGAGGCCACGAGCAGTACTTC
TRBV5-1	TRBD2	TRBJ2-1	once	CASSLGAGGYEQFF	TGCGCCAGCAGCTTGGGTGCGGGGGGGTATGAGCAGTTCTTC
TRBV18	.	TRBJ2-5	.	CASSPPWGEETQYF	TGTGCCAGCTCACCACCCTGGGGGGAGGAGACCCAGTACTTC
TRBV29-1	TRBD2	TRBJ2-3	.	CSVDEGAGADTQYF	TGCAGCGTTGATGAGGGAGCGGGGGCAGATACGCAGTATTTT
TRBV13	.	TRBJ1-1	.	CASSLEGAEAFF	TGTGCCAGCAGCTTAGAAGGGGCAGAAGCTTTCTTT
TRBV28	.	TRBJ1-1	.	CASSPFVVQTLLNREAFF	TGTGCCAGCAGTCCGTTTGTCGTACAGACCCTTCTGAACCGTGAAGCTTTCTTT
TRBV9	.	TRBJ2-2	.	CASSPRVAAVFANTGELFF	TGTGCCAGCAGCCCCCGAGTAGCGGCGGTATTCGCGAACACCGGGGAGCTGTTTTTT
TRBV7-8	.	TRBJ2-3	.	CASSLVPGYTDTQYF	TGTGCCAGCAGCTTAGTACCCGGTTACACAGATACGCAGTATTTT
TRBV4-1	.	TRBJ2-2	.	CASSQGSGTAGPNTGELFF	TGCGCCAGCAGCCAGGGGTCCGGGACCGCGGGACCGAACACCGGGGAGCTGTTTTTT
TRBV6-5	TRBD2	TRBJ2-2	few	CASRSGGPGGELFF	TGTGCCAGCAGAAGCGGGGGCCCGGGGGGGGAGCTGTTTTTT
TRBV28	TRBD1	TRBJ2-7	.	CASSVGTGNEQYF	TGTGCCAGCAGCGTCGGGACAGGGAACGAGCAGTACTTC